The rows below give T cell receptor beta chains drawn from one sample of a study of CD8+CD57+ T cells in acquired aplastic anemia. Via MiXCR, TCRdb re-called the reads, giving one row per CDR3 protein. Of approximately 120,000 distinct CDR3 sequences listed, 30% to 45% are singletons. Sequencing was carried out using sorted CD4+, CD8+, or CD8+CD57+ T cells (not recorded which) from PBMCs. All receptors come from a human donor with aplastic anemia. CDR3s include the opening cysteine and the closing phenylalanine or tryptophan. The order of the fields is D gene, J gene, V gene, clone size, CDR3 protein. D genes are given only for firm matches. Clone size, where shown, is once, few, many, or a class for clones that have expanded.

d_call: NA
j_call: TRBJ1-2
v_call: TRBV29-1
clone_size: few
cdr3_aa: CSVYGPPTDNYGYTF

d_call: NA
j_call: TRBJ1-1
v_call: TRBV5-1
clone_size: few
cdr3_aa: CASSSVLGNTEAFF

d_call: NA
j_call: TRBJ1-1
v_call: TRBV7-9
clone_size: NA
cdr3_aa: CASKAGTEAFF

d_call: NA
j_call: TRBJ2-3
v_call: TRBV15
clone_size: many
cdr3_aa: CATSRGGDTDTQYF

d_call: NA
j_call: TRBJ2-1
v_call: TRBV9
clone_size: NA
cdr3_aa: CASSSGGIYNEQFF

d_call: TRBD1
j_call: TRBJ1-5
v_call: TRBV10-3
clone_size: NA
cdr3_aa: CAISTGQGSNQPQHF

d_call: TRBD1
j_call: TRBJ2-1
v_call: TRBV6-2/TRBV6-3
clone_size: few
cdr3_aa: CASLGTGLGEQFF

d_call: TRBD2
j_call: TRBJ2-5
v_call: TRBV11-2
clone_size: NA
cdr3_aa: CTSSQGVASGSSETQYF

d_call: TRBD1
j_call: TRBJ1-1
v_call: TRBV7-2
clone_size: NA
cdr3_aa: CASSVTGMRTEAFF

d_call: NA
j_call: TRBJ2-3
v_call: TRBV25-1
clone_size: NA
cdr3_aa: CASSESEGETDTQYF

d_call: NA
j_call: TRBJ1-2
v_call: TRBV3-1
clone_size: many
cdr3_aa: CASSDGYYGYTF

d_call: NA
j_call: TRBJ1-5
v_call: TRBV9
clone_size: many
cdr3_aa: CASSTQGDQPQHF

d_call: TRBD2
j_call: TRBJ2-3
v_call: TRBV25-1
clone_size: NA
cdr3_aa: CASSALAGAGEDTQYF

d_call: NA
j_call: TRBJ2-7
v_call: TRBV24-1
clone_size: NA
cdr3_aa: CATSPRSEQYF

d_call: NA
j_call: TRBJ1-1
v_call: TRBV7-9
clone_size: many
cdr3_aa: CASSLQQGQGEAFF

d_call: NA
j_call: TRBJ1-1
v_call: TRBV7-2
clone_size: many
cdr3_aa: CASSAGIHTEAFF

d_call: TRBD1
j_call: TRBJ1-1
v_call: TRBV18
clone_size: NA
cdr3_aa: CVSSVTGEGGTEAFF

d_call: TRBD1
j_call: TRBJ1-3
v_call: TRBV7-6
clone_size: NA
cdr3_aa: CASKLTGSGNTIYF

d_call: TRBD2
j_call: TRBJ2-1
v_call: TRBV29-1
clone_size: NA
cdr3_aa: CSVLQRDHNEQFF

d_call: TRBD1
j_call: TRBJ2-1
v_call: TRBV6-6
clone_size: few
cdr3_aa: CASSSGTVSRNEQFF